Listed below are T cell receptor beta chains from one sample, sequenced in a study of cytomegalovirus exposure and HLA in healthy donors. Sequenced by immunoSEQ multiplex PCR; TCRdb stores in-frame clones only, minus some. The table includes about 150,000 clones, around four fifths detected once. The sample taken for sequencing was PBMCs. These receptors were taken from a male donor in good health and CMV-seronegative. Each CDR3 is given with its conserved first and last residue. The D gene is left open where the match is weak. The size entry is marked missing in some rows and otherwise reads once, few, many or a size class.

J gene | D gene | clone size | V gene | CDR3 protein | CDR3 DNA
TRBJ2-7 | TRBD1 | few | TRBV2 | CASSQDRAVGYEQYF | TGTGCCAGCAGCCAGGACAGGGCGGTTGGGTACGAGCAGTACTTC
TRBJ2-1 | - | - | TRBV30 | CAWNGREAYNEQFF | TGTGCCTGGAATGGCAGGGAGGCCTACAATGAGCAGTTCTTC
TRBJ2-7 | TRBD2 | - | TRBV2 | CASSGGLAGVAYEQYF | TGTGCCAGCAGTGGGGGCCTAGCGGGAGTAGCCTACGAGCAGTACTTC
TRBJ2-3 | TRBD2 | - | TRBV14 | CASSRRSGRRTDTQYF | TGTGCCAGCAGCCGACGGAGCGGGAGGAGAACAGATACGCAGTATTTT
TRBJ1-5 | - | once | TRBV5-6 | CASSLAAGDINQPQHF | TGTGCCAGCAGCTTGGCTGCGGGGGATATCAATCAGCCCCAGCATTTT
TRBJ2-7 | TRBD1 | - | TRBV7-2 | CASSPAGTASYEQYF | TGTGCCAGCAGCCCCGCCGGGACAGCCTCCTACGAGCAGTACTTC
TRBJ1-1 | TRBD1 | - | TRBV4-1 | CASSPPGGRTEAFF | TGCGCCAGCAGCCCCCCAGGGGGAAGGACTGAAGCTTTCTTT
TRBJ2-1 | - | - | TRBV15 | CATSRDAGPNEQFF | TGTGCCACCAGCAGAGATGCGGGGCCCAATGAGCAGTTCTTC
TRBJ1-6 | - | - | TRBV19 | CASNPGLNSPLHF | TGTGCCAGTAACCCAGGCTTAAATTCACCCCTCCACTTT
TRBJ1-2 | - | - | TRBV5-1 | CASSPTRDYGYTF | TGCGCCAGCAGCCCTACACGGGACTATGGCTACACCTTC
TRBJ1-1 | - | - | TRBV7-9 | CASSLEFPDTEAFF | TGTGCCAGCAGCTTAGAATTCCCGGACACTGAAGCTTTCTTT
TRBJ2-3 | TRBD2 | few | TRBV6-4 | CASSLSGGTDTQYF | TGTGCCAGCAGTCTTAGCGGGGGCACAGATACGCAGTATTTT
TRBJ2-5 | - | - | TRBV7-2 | CASSLRGKGTQYF | TGTGCCAGCAGCCTGCGGGGTAAAGGGACCCAGTACTTC
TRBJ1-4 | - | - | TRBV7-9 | CASSLIRNEKLFF | TGTGCCAGCAGCTTAATCCGGAATGAAAAACTGTTTTTT
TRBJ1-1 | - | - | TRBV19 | CASSIPPRNTEAFF | TGTGCCAGTAGTATACCTCCGAGGAACACTGAAGCTTTCTTT
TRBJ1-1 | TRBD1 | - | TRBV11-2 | CASSSGQGATEAFF | TGTGCCAGCAGCTCGGGACAGGGGGCCACTGAAGCTTTCTTT